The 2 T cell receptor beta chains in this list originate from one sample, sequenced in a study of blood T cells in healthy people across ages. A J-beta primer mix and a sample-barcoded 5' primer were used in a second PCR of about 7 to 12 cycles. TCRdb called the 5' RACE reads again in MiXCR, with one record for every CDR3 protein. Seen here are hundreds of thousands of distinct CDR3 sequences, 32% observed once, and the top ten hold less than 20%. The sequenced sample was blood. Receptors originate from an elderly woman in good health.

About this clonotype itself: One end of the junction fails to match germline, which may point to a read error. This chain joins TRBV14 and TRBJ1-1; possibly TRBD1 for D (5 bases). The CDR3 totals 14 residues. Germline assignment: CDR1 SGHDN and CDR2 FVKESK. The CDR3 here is CASSPQVENTKAFF. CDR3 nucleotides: TGTGCCAGCAGCCCACAGGTAGAGAACACTAAAGCTTTCTTT.

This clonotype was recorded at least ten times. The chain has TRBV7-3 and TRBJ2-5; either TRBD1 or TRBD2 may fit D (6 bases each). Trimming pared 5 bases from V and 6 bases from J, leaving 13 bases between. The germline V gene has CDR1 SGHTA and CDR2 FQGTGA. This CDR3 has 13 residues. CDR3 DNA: TGTGCCAGCAGCCCTGGAGGGGGTCAGACCCAGTACTTC. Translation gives CASSPGGGQTQYF.